The 22 T cell receptor beta chains below all came from one sample that was sequenced in a study of brain T cells in children with intractable seizures. Repertoires were generated with immunoSEQ multiplex PCR, while TCRdb's copy carries only in-frame clones and drops some. This sample has about 64,000 clones, with about 96% found just once. Sequencing used peripheral blood, obtained at surgery. The receptors were sampled from a boy under three years old with focal cortical dysplasia and intractable seizures.

V usage is TRBV5-6 and J usage is TRBJ1-2, with TRBD1 matching over 11 bases. Looked up from germline, CDR1 is SGHDT and CDR2 is YYEEEE. This CDR3 contains 14 residues. Trimming at V came to 5 bases and at J to 8 bases, leaving 8 bases not matched to a gene. CDR3 region: CASRYGQGANGYTF. As DNA, the CDR3 is TGTGCCAGCAGATACGGACAGGGGGCGAACGGCTACACCTTC.

V usage is TRBV10-1 and J usage is TRBJ2-2; TRBD2 might be the D (5 bases). CDR3 length: 16 amino acids. Trimming removed 2 bases at V and 1 base at J, with 11 bases between. Per the germline V gene, CDR1 is WNHNN and CDR2 is SYGVQD (reference sequence). CDR3 sequence: CASSEAGEVNTGELFF. CDR3 sequence (DNA): TGCGCCAGCAGTGAGGCGGGCGAGGTGAACACCGGGGAGCTGTTTTTT.

The chain has TRBV7-9 and TRBJ2-3; the D gene is possibly TRBD2 (5 bases). Germline V gene sequence: CDR1 SEHNR, CDR2 FQNEAQ (reference sequence). The CDR3 spans 13 residues. The V end lost 6 bases, the J end lost 6 bases, and 13 bases lay between the germline ends. DNA of the CDR3: TGTGCCAGCAGGAGAGGGCGGGTGGATACGCAGTATTTT. This codes for CASRRGRVDTQYF.

This chain uses TRBV7-9 with TRBJ1-1, with 7 bases lining up with TRBD1. CDR3 length equals 12 residues. Trimming at V came to 7 bases and at J to 5 bases, leaving 4 bases not matched to a gene. CDR1 is SEHNR, CDR2 FQNEAQ, per germline (reference sequence). Here the CDR3 reads CASTEGATEAFF. CDR3 DNA: TGTGCCAGCACAGAGGGGGCAACTGAAGCTTTCTTT.

The CDR3 is CASSQEADGGYQETQYF. The CDR3 coding sequence is TGTGCCAGCAGCCAAGAAGCTGACGGGGGGTACCAAGAGACCCAGTACTTC. The chain uses TRBV4-2 and TRBJ2-5, with 7 bases identical to TRBD2. Germline loops: CDR1 LGHNA, CDR2 YNFKEQ. The CDR3 loop spans 17 amino acids. V lost 0 bases to trimming and J lost 0 bases; unmatched junction nucleotides: 7.

The rearrangement joins TRBV10-2 to TRBJ2-7; TRBD2 matches 9 bases. J lost 5 bases, V lost 11 bases, and 7 bases had no gene match. Germline assignment: CDR1 WSHSY and CDR2 SAAADI. CDR3 length: 12 amino acids. CDR3 loop: CAVWTSAHEQYF. DNA of the CDR3: TGCGCCGTCTGGACTAGCGCCCACGAGCAGTACTTC.

This rearrangement joins TRBV4-2 to TRBJ2-1; TRBD2 is a possible D gene (6 bases). Germline assignment: CDR1 LGHNA and CDR2 YNFKEQ. Trimming removed 0 bases at V and 4 bases at J, with 19 bases between. CDR3 size: 18 residues. The DNA for the CDR3 is TGTGCCAGCAGCCAAGATAATCGGGCAGGGACTGGATACAATGAGCAGTTCTTC. Translation: CASSQDNRAGTGYNEQFF.

The table lists this clone with a few counts. The V and J genes are TRBV10-3 and TRBJ1-2; tentatively, D is TRBD1 (6 bases). V was trimmed by 9 bases and J by 3 bases, leaving 17 bases between them. This CDR3 has 14 amino acids. The germline gives CDR1 ENHRY, CDR2 SYGVKD. The DNA for the CDR3 is TGTGCCATGTCTGGCAGGGGAACCCACTATGGCTACACCTTC. Amino acids: CAMSGRGTHYGYTF.

This chain connects TRBV7-9 to TRBJ2-7, with D unresolved. V lost 1 base and J 5 bases, leaving 6 bases between the germline ends. The CDR3 is made up of 12 amino acids. Germline V CDR1 and CDR2: SEHNR, FQNEAQ (reference sequence). CDR3 DNA: TGTGCCAGCAGCTTAGATGGGCACGAGCAGTACTTC. As protein: CASSLDGHEQYF.

V gene TRBV29-1 combines with J gene TRBJ2-7, with D possibly TRBD2 on 6 matching bases. Germline V gives CDR1 SQVTM, CDR2 ANQGSEA. Trimming left V 0 bases short and J 3 bases short, with 15 bases between. The CDR3 loop spans 15 amino acids. The CDR3 loop reads CSVEDPWGEGYEQYF. The CDR3 nucleotides read TGCAGCGTTGAAGATCCGTGGGGGGAAGGCTACGAGCAGTACTTC.

In its sample, this clone was seen once. The V gene is TRBV24-1, the J gene TRBJ2-1; 8 bases match TRBD1. The CDR3 covers 15 residues. Germline CDR1 and CDR2: KGHDR and SFDVKD. Trimming removed 4 bases from V and 2 bases from J; junction bases left unmatched: 3. Written as DNA, the CDR3 is TGTGCCACCAGTGACGGGACAGGCACCTACAATGAGCAGTTCTTC. Translated, it gives CATSDGTGTYNEQFF.

The rearrangement uses TRBV24-1 and TRBJ1-1; 7 nucleotides match TRBD1. Per the germline V gene, CDR1 is KGHDR and CDR2 is SFDVKD. This CDR3 contains 13 residues. V lost 5 bases, J lost 6 bases, and 5 bases stayed unmatched. The CDR3 loop reads CATSADREAEAFF. CDR3 nucleotides: TGTGCCACCAGTGCCGACAGGGAGGCTGAAGCTTTCTTT.

This chain connects TRBV9 to TRBJ2-5; 8 bases align to TRBD2. The CDR3 is 15 residues long. After removal of 4 bases from V and 5 bases from J, the junction contained 10 bases not matched to a gene. CDR1 is SGDLS and CDR2 is YYNGEE in the germline V gene. Here the CDR3 DNA reads TGTGCCAGCAGCCCCCTCGCGGGAGGTGGCGAGACCCAGTACTTC. Translated: CASSPLAGGGETQYF.

V usage is TRBV7-2 and J usage is TRBJ1-1, with TRBD1 matching 9 bases. V was clipped by 1 base and J by 4 bases; unmatched bases: 7. Looked up from germline, CDR1 is SGHTA and CDR2 is FQGNSA. There are 16 residues in the CDR3. CDR3 DNA sequence: TGTGCCAGCAGCTTAGTTTTGACAGGGGGGGCCACTGAAGCTTTCTTT. Encoded protein: CASSLVLTGGATEAFF.

The chain joins TRBV28 to TRBJ2-7, with TRBD2 matching 10 bases. CDR3 length equals 14 residues. Germline-derived CDR1 and CDR2 are MDHEN and SYDVKM. V was pared by 7 bases and J by 3 bases, with 6 bases of the junction left unmatched. Here the CDR3 reads CASKVTSGRYEQYF. CDR3 DNA sequence: TGTGCCAGCAAGGTGACTAGCGGGCGCTACGAGCAGTACTTC.

J is TRBJ2-1 and V is TRBV18, with 7 nucleotides matching TRBD1. V shed 3 bases, J shed 8 bases, and the junction held 1 base outside the gene matches. Germline V gene sequence: CDR1 KGHSH, CDR2 LQKENI. The CDR3 runs 12 residues. CDR3 sequence reads: CASSPQGDEQFF. CDR3 bases: TGTGCCAGCTCACCGCAGGGGGATGAGCAGTTCTTC.

This chain joins TRBV12-3 or TRBV12-4 and TRBJ2-2, with no clear D. V lost 3 bases and J 4 bases, leaving 6 bases between the germline ends. The CDR3 totals 13 residues. The CDR3 bases are TGTGCCAGCAGTTTGGAACCCACCGGGGAGCTGTTTTTT. The encoded protein is CASSLEPTGELFF.

The rearrangement uses TRBV28 and TRBJ2-7, with 8 bases identical to TRBD2. This CDR3 region has 14 residues. The V segment lost 3 bases and the J segment 7 bases; nucleotides outside the gene matches: 8. Germline lookup yields CDR1 MDHEN and CDR2 SYDVKM. In nucleotides, the CDR3 is TGTGCCAGCAGTTTTCCCGGGAGGGCCGGTGAGCAGTACTTC. Amino acid sequence: CASSFPGRAGEQYF.

The chain links TRBV5-6 to TRBJ2-1, with TRBD2 matching over 14 bases. Trimming removed 6 bases from V and 5 bases from J; junction bases left unmatched: 4. The CDR3 consists of 15 residues. Germline CDR1 is SGHDT and CDR2 is YYEEEE. CDR3 region: CASIGTSGGNNEQFF. CDR3 bases: TGTGCCAGCATCGGGACTAGCGGGGGAAACAATGAGCAGTTCTTC. Variable domain in full (rest from reference TRBV5-6 and TRBJ2-1): DAGVTQSPTHLIKTRGQQVTLRCSPKSGHDTVSWYQQALGQGPQFIFQYYEEEERQRGNFPDRFSGHQFPNYSSELNVNALLLGDSALYLCASIGTSGGNNEQFFGPGTRLTVL.

The rearrangement joins TRBV27 to TRBJ2-2; 8 bases are a match to TRBD2. The CDR3 loop spans 18 amino acids. V was clipped by 2 bases and J by 1 base; unmatched bases: 9. Per germline, CDR1 MNHEY and CDR2 SMNVEV (reference sequence). In DNA form, the CDR3 reads TGTGCCAGCAGTTTAGGGACTAGACAATTGGGGAACACCGGGGAGCTGTTTTTT. This translates into CASSLGTRQLGNTGELFF.

V gene TRBV28 combines with J gene TRBJ2-3, with D perhaps given as TRBD1 or TRBD2 (5 bases each). V dropped 8 bases and J dropped 6 bases, with 21 bases sitting between them. There are 15 residues in the CDR3. Germline V gives CDR1 MDHEN, CDR2 SYDVKM. In DNA, the CDR3 is TGTGCCAGCCCCCCCAGGGCCAGGGAGTGGGATACGCAGTATTTT. This gives the protein CASPPRAREWDTQYF. Based on the CDR3 plus reference TRBV28 and TRBJ2-3, the full variable domain is DVKVTQSSRYLVKRTGEKVFLECVQDMDHENMFWYRQDPGLGLRLIYFSYDVKMKEKGDIPEGYSVSREKKERFSLILESASTNQTSMYLCASPPRAREWDTQYFGPGTRLTVL.

The chain uses TRBV27 and TRBJ2-7; maybe TRBD2 (6 bases). Germline V CDR1 and CDR2: MNHEY, SMNVEV (reference sequence). The germline V and J ends were trimmed by 9 bases and 0 bases, with 15 bases remaining between them. The CDR3 length is 14 residues. For the CDR3, the DNA is TGTGCCAGAACCGGGACTTCTAGCTCCTACGAGCAGTACTTC. This sequence encodes CARTGTSSSYEQYF.